Listed below are T cell receptor beta chains from one sample, sequenced in a study of identical twins. TCRdb independently ran MiXCR on the 5' RACE reads; one entry per CDR3 protein. This table has 550,000 to 700,000 distinct CDR3 sequences, 9.6% appearing once. The same sample was also used in a study of yellow fever vaccine responses in identical twins.

The sequenced sample consisted of PBMCs. Source of these receptors: a woman aged 18-29 years in good health. Both conserved end residues are part of each CDR3. A D gene is named only where the DNA matches it firmly. Size is omitted from some rows. Given values are once, few, many or a class for expanded clones.

TRBJ2-7,TRBV5-1,.,.,CASSLDGRQGHEQYF,TGCGCCAGCAGCTTGGATGGTCGGCAGGGGCACGAGCAGTACTTC
TRBJ1-1,TRBV2,.,.,CASSARGSNTEAFF,TGTGCCAGCAGTGCCCGAGGGTCGAACACTGAAGCTTTCTTT
TRBJ1-2,TRBV3-1,.,few,CASSPWMGVDGGYTF,TGTGCCAGCAGCCCCTGGATGGGCGTCGATGGTGGCTACACCTTC
TRBJ2-7,TRBV12-3/TRBV12-4,.,.,CASSLIQGGGYEQYF,TGTGCCAGCAGTTTAATTCAGGGAGGCGGCTACGAGCAGTACTTC
TRBJ2-7,TRBV2,TRBD2,few,CASNGEGLAREQYF,TGTGCCAGCAATGGGGAAGGACTAGCGAGGGAGCAGTACTTC
TRBJ2-1,TRBV20-1,.,few,CSAKRGSQTYNEQFF,TGCAGTGCAAAGAGGGGCAGCCAGACCTACAATGAGCAGTTCTTC
TRBJ2-3,TRBV7-6,.,few,CASSRAGVADTQYF,TGTGCCAGCAGCAGGGCAGGGGTCGCAGATACGCAGTATTTT
TRBJ2-5,TRBV13,TRBD1,.,CASSFSGGYQETQYF,TGTGCCAGCAGCTTCTCAGGGGGCTACCAAGAGACCCAGTACTTC
TRBJ1-6,TRBV4-1,.,many,CASSQGGGPLHF,TGCGCCAGCAGCCAAGGAGGCGGACCCCTCCACTTT
TRBJ1-4,TRBV5-1,.,many,CASSLEEGSEKLFF,TGCGCCAGCAGCTTGGAAGAGGGTAGCGAAAAACTGTTTTTT
TRBJ2-6,TRBV5-8,.,.,CASSLGEGTGANVLTF,TGTGCCAGCAGCTTGGGTGAGGGTACTGGGGCCAACGTCCTGACTTTC
TRBJ2-1,TRBV20-1,TRBD2,many,CSARKTSGLGNEQFF,TGCAGTGCTAGGAAGACTAGCGGGTTGGGCAATGAGCAGTTCTTC
TRBJ2-4,TRBV14,.,few,CASSQRRGGEAKNIQYF,TGTGCCAGCAGCCAAAGAAGGGGTGGGGAGGCCAAAAACATTCAGTACTTC
TRBJ2-5,TRBV3-1,TRBD1,.,CASSQTTGKGETQYF,TGTGCCAGCAGCCAAACGACAGGGAAGGGAGAGACCCAGTACTTC
TRBJ2-3,TRBV2,.,.,CANSLGDTQYF,TGTGCCAACTCCTTGGGAGATACGCAGTATTTT
TRBJ2-5,TRBV28,TRBD2,once,CASCPSGGGETQYF,TGTGCCAGCTGTCCTAGCGGGGGGGGTGAGACCCAGTACTTC
TRBJ2-5,TRBV27,TRBD2,few,CASSTWTSGGQETQYF,TGTGCCAGCAGTACGTGGACTAGCGGGGGGCAAGAGACCCAGTACTTC
TRBJ1-5,TRBV11-2,.,few,CASSLEKGYASNQPQHF,TGTGCCAGCAGCTTAGAGAAGGGGTATGCTAGCAATCAGCCCCAGCATTTT
TRBJ2-2,TRBV28,TRBD1,.,CASSFQGDRNRELFF,TGTGCCAGCAGTTTCCAGGGGGATAGGAATAGGGAGCTGTTTTTT
TRBJ2-1,TRBV3-1,TRBD2,.,CATCQTSGRTYNEQFF,TGTGCCACCTGCCAGACAAGCGGGAGGACCTACAATGAGCAGTTCTTC